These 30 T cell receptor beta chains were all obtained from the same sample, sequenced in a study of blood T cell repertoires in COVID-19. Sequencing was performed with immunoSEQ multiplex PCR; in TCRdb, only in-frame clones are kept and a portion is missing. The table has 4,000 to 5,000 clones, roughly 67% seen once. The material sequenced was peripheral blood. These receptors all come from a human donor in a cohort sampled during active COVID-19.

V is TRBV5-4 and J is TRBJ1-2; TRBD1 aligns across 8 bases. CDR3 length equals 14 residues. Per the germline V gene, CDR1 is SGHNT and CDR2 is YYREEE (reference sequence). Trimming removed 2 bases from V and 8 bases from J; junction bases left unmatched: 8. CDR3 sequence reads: CASSFAGGSLGYTF. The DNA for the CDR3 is TGTGCCAGCAGCTTTGCAGGGGGCTCCCTGGGCTACACCTTC.

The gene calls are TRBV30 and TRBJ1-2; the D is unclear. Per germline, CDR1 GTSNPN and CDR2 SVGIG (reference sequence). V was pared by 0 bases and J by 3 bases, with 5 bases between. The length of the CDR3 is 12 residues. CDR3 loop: CAWSVRDYGYTF. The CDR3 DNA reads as TGTGCCTGGAGTGTGCGGGACTATGGCTACACCTTC. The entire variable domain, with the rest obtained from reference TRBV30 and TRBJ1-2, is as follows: SQTIHQWPATLVQPVGSPLSLECTVEGTSNPNLYWYRQAAGRGLQLLFYSVGIGQISSEVPQNLSASRPQDRQFILSSKKLLLSDSGFYLCAWSVRDYGYTFGSGTRLTVV.

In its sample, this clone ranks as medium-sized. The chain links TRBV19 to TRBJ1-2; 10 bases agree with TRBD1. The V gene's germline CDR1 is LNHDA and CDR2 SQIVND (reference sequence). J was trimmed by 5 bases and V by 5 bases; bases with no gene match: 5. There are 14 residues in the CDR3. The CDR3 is CASSSRGQGYGYTF. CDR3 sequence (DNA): TGTGCCAGTAGTTCCCGGGGACAGGGGTATGGCTACACCTTC.

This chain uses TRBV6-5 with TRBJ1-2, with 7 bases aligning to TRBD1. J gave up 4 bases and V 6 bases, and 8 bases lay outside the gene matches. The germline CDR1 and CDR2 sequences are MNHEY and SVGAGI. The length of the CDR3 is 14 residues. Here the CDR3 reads CASRTDRWGYGYTF. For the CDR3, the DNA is TGTGCCAGCAGAACGGACAGGTGGGGCTATGGCTACACCTTC.

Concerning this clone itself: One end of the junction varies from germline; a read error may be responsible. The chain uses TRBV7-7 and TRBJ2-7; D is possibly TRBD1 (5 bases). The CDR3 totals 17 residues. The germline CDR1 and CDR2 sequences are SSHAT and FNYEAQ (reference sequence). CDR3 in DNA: TGTGCTAGCAGCCGGGCCGAACCGGGCCAGACAGTTACCGAGCAGTACTTC. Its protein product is CASSRAEPGQTVTEQYF. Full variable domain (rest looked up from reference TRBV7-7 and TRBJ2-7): GAGVSQSPRYKVTKRGQDVTLRCDPISSHATLYWYQQALGQGPEFLTYFNYEAQPDKSGLPSDRFSAERPEGSISTLTIQRTEQRDSAMYRCASSRAEPGQTVTEQYFGPGTRLTVT.

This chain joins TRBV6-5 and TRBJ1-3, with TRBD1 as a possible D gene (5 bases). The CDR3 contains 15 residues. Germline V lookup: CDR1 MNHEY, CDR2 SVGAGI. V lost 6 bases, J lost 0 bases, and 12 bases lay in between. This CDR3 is CASRYGGNSGNTIYF. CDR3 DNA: TGTGCCAGCAGGTACGGGGGGAACTCTGGAAACACCATATATTTT.

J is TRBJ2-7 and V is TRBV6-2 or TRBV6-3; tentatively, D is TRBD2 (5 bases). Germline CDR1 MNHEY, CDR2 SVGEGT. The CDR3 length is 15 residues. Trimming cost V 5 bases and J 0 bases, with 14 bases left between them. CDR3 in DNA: TGTGCCAGCAGTCGAACTGTCGGGGTCTCCTACGAGCAGTACTTC. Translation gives CASSRTVGVSYEQYF.

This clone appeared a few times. The CDR3 nucleotides read TGTGCCAGCTCAGACAGGGCTAACTCTGGAAACACCATATATTTT. This codes for CASSDRANSGNTIYF. This sequence joins TRBV18 and TRBJ1-3, with 7 bases aligning to TRBD1. V lost 5 bases, J lost 0 bases, and 4 bases stayed unmatched. Germline CDR1 reads KGHSH; CDR2 reads LQKENI. The CDR3 has 15 amino acids.

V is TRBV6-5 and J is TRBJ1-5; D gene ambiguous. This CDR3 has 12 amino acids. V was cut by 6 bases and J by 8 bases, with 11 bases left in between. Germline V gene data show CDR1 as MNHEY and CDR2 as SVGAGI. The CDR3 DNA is TGTGCCAGCAGGCTAAACTCGGAGCCCCAGCATTTT. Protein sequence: CASRLNSEPQHF.

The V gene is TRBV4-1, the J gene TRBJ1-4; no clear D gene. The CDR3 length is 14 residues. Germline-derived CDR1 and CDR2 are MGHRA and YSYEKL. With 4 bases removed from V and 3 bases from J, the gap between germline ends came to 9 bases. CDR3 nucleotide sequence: TGCGCCAGCAGCCTCCAGTTTGCTAATGAAAAACTGTTTTTT. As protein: CASSLQFANEKLFF.

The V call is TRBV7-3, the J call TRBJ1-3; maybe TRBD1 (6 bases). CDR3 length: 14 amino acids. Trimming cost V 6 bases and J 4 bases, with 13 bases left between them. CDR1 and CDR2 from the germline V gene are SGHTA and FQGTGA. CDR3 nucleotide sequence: TGTGCCAGCAGTCCAGGGGCGTTCGGAAACACCATATATTTT. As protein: CASSPGAFGNTIYF.

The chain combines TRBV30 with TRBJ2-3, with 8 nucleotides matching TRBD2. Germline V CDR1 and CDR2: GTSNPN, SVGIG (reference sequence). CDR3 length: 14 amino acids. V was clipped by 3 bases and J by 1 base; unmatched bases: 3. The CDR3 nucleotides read TGTGCCTGGAGCAAAGCGGGGGGCACAGATACGCAGTATTTT. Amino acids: CAWSKAGGTDTQYF.

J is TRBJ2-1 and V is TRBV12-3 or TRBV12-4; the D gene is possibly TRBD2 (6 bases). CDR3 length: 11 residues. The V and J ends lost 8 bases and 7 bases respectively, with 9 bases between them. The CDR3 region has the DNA TGTGCCAGCGTTCGGGGGAATGAGCAGTTCTTC. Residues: CASVRGNEQFF.

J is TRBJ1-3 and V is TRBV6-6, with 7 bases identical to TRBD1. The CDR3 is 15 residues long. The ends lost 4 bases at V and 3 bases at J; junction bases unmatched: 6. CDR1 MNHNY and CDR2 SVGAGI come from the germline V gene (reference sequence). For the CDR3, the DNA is TGTGCCAGCAGTTCAGGGGGGTTGAGTGGAAACACCATATATTTT. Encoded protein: CASSSGGLSGNTIYF.

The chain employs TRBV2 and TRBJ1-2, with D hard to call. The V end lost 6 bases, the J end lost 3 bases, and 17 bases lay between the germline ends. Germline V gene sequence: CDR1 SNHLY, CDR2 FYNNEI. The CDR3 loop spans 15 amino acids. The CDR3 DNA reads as TGTGCCAGCAGCTTCCCTCGGTCCCTCTACTATGGCTACACCTTC. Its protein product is CASSFPRSLYYGYTF.

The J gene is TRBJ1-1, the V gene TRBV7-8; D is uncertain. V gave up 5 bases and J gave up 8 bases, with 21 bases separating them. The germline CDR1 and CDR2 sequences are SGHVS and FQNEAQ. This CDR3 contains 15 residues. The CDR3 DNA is TGTGCCAGCAGCACCTATAACCGACGCCTAGGCGAAGCTTTCTTT. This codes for CASSTYNRRLGEAFF.

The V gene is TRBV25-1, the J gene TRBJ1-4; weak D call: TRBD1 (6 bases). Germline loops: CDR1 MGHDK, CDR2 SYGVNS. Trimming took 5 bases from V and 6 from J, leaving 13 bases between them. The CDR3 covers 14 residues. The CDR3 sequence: CASSRQAYDEKLFF. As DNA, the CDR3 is TGTGCCAGCAGTCGACAGGCCTATGATGAAAAACTGTTTTTT.

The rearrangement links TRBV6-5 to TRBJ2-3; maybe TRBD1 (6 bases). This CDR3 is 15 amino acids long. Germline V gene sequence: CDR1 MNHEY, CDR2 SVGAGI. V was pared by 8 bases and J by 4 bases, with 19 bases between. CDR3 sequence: CASGRSGDLSDTQYF. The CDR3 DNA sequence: TGTGCCAGCGGCAGGTCAGGGGATTTGTCAGATACGCAGTATTTT.

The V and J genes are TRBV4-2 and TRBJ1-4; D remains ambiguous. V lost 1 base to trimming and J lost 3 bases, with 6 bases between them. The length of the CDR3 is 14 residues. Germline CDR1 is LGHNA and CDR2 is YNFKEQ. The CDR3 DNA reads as TGTGCCAGCAGCCAAGGGCTAGCTAATGAAAAACTGTTTTTT. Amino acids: CASSQGLANEKLFF.

In DNA, the CDR3 is TGTGCCAGCAGCTTAGGAGCGGGGGCCCTCGGCGAGACCCAGTACTTC. Amino acid sequence: CASSLGAGALGETQYF. J is TRBJ2-5 and V is TRBV7-3; 8 nucleotides align to TRBD2. The CDR3 spans 16 residues. CDR1 SGHTA and CDR2 FQGTGA come from the germline V gene. V shed 2 bases, J shed 5 bases, and the junction held 10 bases outside the gene matches.

This CDR3 reads CASSLTGVNEKLFF. The CDR3 coding sequence is TGTGCCAGCAGCCTGACAGGGGTTAATGAAAAACTGTTTTTT. J is TRBJ1-4 and V is TRBV6-6; 8 bases are a match to TRBD1. Germline CDR1 and CDR2: MNHNY and SVGAGI (reference sequence). V shed 6 bases and J 4 bases; nucleotides not matched to a gene: 4. The length of the CDR3 is 14 residues.

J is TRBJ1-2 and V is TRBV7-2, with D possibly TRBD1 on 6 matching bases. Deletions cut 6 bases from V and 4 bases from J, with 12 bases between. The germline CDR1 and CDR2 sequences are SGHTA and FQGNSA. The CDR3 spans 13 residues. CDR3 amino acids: CASSPTGPYGYTF. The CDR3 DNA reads TGTGCCAGCAGTCCTACAGGGCCCTATGGCTACACCTTC. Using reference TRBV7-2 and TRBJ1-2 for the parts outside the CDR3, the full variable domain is GAGVSQSPSNKVTEKGKDVELRCDPISGHTALYWYRQSLGQGLEFLIYFQGNSAPDKSGLPSDRFSAERTGGSVSTLTIQRTQQEDSAVYLCASSPTGPYGYTFGSGTRLTVV.

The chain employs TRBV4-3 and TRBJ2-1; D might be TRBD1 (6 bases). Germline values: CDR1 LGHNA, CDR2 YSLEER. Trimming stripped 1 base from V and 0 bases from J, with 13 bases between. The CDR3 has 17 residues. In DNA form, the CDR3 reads TGCGCCAGCAGCCAAGCATTCGGGACACCCTCCTACAATGAGCAGTTCTTC. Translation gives CASSQAFGTPSYNEQFF.

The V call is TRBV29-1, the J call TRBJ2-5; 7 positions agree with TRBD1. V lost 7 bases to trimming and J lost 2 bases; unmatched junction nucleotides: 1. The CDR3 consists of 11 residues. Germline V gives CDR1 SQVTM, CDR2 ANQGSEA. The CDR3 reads CSAGQQETQYF. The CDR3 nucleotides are TGCAGCGCGGGACAGCAAGAGACCCAGTACTTC.

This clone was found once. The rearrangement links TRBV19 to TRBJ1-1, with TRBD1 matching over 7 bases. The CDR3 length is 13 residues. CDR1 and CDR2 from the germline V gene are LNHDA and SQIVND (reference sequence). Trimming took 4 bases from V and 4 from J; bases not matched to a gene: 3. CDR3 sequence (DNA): TGTGCCAGTAGTAGAAAGGGGGCCACTGAAGCTTTCTTT. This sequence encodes CASSRKGATEAFF.

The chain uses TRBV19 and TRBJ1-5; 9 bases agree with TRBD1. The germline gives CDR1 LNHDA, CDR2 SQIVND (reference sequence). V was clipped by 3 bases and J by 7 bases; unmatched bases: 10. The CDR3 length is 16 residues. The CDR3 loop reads CASSISGQGRGQPQHF. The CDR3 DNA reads TGTGCCAGTAGTATCTCGGGACAGGGTCGAGGGCAGCCCCAGCATTTT.

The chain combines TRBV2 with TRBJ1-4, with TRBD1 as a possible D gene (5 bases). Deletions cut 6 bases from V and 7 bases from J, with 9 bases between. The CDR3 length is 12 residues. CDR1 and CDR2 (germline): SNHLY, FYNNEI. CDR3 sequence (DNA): TGTGCCAGCAGGGGGGGGAGTGAAAAACTGTTTTTT. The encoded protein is CASRGGSEKLFF.

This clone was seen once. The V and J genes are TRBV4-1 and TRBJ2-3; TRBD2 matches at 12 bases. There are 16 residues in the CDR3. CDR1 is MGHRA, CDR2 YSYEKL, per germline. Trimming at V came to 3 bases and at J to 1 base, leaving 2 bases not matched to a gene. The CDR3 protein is CASSQRLAGGTDTQYF. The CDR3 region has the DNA TGCGCCAGCAGCCAGCGACTAGCGGGGGGCACAGATACGCAGTATTTT.

This CDR3 is CASLQQGGTEAFF. The CDR3 DNA sequence: TGTGCCAGCTTGCAACAGGGGGGCACTGAAGCTTTCTTT. The V and J genes are TRBV28 and TRBJ1-1, with 8 bases identical to TRBD1. V lost 8 bases to trimming and J lost 4 bases; unmatched junction nucleotides: 6. From germline, CDR1 is MDHEN and CDR2 SYDVKM. The CDR3 has 13 residues.

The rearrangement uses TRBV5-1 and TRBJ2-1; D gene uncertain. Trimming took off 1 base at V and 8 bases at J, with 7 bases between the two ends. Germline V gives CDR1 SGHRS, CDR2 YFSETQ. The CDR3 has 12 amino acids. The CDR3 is CASSLNRYEQFF. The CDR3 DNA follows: TGCGCCAGCAGCTTGAATAGATATGAGCAGTTCTTC.